These 28 T cell receptor beta chains share one sample of origin, sequenced in a study of T cells after yellow fever vaccination (dated by TCRdb to between 2018 and 2021). The library was generated by 5' RACE. The instrument given in TCRdb is Illumina NovaSeq 6000. TCRdb took the public reads, trimmed them with fastp at Q25, ran MiXCR for clone calling and kept in-frame beta chains. Rows are unified per CDR3 protein, each entry keeping the most common DNA and genes. The table for this sample lists more than 300,000 distinct CDR3 sequences; about 10% of them were counted only once. 3% to 3.5% of the sample rests with the top ten. The intended sense of this specimen's treatment or condition label: live attenuated yellow fever vaccine strain. The source material was CD4+ T cells sorted from PBMCs, sampled 45 days after the yellow fever booster vaccination. All receptors derive from a man between 18 and 29 years old who received the YFV17D yellow fever vaccine.

The J gene is TRBJ2-7, the V gene TRBV20-1, with TRBD1 identical over 8 bases. CDR1 DFQATT and CDR2 SNEGSKA come from the germline V gene (reference sequence). This CDR3 is 15 amino acids long. The trim removed 5 bases at V and 6 bases at J, leaving 15 bases unmatched. The CDR3 region has the DNA TGCAGTGCTGGCCGGACAGGGACCATCCCCAGCGAGCAGTACTTC. Its protein is CSAGRTGTIPSEQYF.

This clonotype appeared a few times. The chain uses TRBV20-1 and TRBJ2-5; D is unclear. Between the trimmed V and J ends, which lost 2 bases and 5 bases, there was a span of 9 bases. This CDR3 has 12 amino acids. In germline, CDR1 is DFQATT, CDR2 SNEGSKA (reference sequence). DNA of the CDR3: TGCAGTGCTAGAATCCCAGCCGAGACCCAGTACTTC. Its protein product is CSARIPAETQYF.

This rearrangement joins TRBV4-2 to TRBJ1-6; no clear D gene. CDR3 size: 12 residues. Trimming left V 0 bases short and J 15 bases short, with 9 bases between. In germline, CDR1 is LGHNA, CDR2 YNFKEQ. The CDR3 coding sequence is TGTGCCAGCAGCCAAGATGGGCTTGACCTCCACTTT. This gives the protein CASSQDGLDLHF.

The sample holds a few counts of this clonotype. The chain employs TRBV28 and TRBJ2-4, with D perhaps matching TRBD2 (5 bases). The CDR3 contains 15 residues. V was trimmed by 5 bases and J by 0 bases, leaving 11 bases between them. Per germline, CDR1 MDHEN and CDR2 SYDVKM. The CDR3 loop is CASSGPGVAKNIQYF. The DNA for the CDR3 is TGTGCCAGCAGTGGGCCCGGGGTAGCCAAAAACATTCAGTACTTC.

The chain employs TRBV3-1 and TRBJ2-1; 7 bases are a match to TRBD2. J lost 6 bases, V lost 2 bases, and 4 bases had no gene match. CDR3 size: 14 residues. Germline CDR1 LGHDT, CDR2 YNNKEL (reference sequence). The CDR3 loop reads CASSQSGLVNEQFF. The DNA for the CDR3 is TGTGCCAGCAGCCAATCCGGACTAGTCAATGAGCAGTTCTTC.

This clonotype was found a few times. This chain joins TRBV12-3 or TRBV12-4 and TRBJ2-1; 9 nucleotides match TRBD2. With V trimmed by 2 bases and J by 7 bases, 6 bases remained unmatched. There are 15 residues in the CDR3. CDR3 residues: CASSLRSGGRNEQFF. CDR3 DNA sequence: TGTGCCAGCAGTTTAAGAAGCGGGGGGCGGAATGAGCAGTTCTTC.

This clonotype was observed a few times. The chain links TRBV11-2 to TRBJ1-1; tentatively, D is TRBD1 (5 bases). The CDR3 is made up of 13 amino acids. V was trimmed by 0 bases and J by 7 bases, leaving 9 bases between them. In germline, CDR1 is SGHAT, CDR2 FQNNGV. This chain's CDR3 is CASSLEVGGEAFF. DNA of the CDR3: TGTGCCAGCAGCTTAGAGGTTGGGGGTGAAGCTTTCTTT.

The chain employs TRBV5-1 and TRBJ2-7; D call uncertain. V lost 7 bases to trimming and J lost 1 base, with 18 bases between them. Germline lookup yields CDR1 SGHRS and CDR2 YFSETQ. There are 15 residues in the CDR3. The CDR3 region has the DNA TGCGCCAGCGGTCGTGGGCGGAGTGAGTCCTACGAGCAGTACTTC. Encoded protein: CASGRGRSESYEQYF.

In its sample, this clonotype was seen a few times. The V gene is TRBV3-1, the J gene TRBJ2-3; 8 nucleotides agree with TRBD2. V shed 7 bases, J shed 6 bases, and the junction held 6 bases outside the gene matches. The CDR3 runs to 13 residues. Germline loops: CDR1 LGHDT, CDR2 YNNKEL (reference sequence). The DNA for the CDR3 is TGTGCCAGCACCGGACGGGAGGGGGATACGCAGTATTTT. It is translated as CASTGREGDTQYF.

This clonotype was detected ten times or more. The rearrangement links TRBV7-2 to TRBJ2-5; D is unresolved. Between the trimmed V and J ends, which lost 5 bases and 4 bases, there was a span of 20 bases. The CDR3 loop spans 16 amino acids. Germline values: CDR1 SGHTA, CDR2 FQGNSA. CDR3 residues: CASSPARSVLGETQYF. In DNA, the CDR3 is TGTGCCAGCAGCCCAGCCCGGTCGGTTTTGGGAGAGACCCAGTACTTC.

This clonotype was seen only a few times. The V gene is TRBV7-4, the J gene TRBJ2-7, with D uncertain. The CDR3 is 14 residues long. Germline-derived CDR1 and CDR2 are SGHVT and SQSDAQ. The germline V and J ends were trimmed by 3 bases and 4 bases, with 13 bases remaining between them. CDR3 amino acids: CASSLNKSTYEQYV. As DNA, the CDR3 is TGTGCCAGCAGCTTGAACAAGAGTACATACGAGCAGTACGTC.

This clonotype has just a few counts. The chain links TRBV30 to TRBJ2-7, with TRBD1 identical over 7 bases. Germline V gene lookup returns CDR1 GTSNPN and CDR2 SVGIG (reference sequence). This CDR3 region has 13 residues. The V segment lost 6 bases and the J segment 1 base; nucleotides outside the gene matches: 6. This chain's CDR3 is CACTRTGSYEQYF. As DNA, the CDR3 is TGTGCCTGCACCCGGACAGGTTCCTACGAGCAGTACTTC. Full variable domain (missing parts from reference TRBV30 and TRBJ2-7): SQTIHQWPATLVQPVGSPLSLECTVEGTSNPNLYWYRQAAGRGLQLLFYSVGIGQISSEVPQNLSASRPQDRQFILSSKKLLLSDSGFYLCACTRTGSYEQYFGPGTRLTVT.

The chain couples TRBV5-1 to TRBJ1-2; possible D gene TRBD1, 6 bases. V lost 2 bases and J lost 8, with 13 bases in between. The CDR3 is made up of 13 amino acids. The germline V gene has CDR1 SGHRS and CDR2 YFSETQ. CDR3 sequence reads: CASSLLGARGYTF. In DNA, the CDR3 is TGCGCCAGCAGCTTATTGGGGGCGCGGGGCTACACCTTC.

There are a few counts of this clonotype. This chain joins TRBV5-1 and TRBJ2-3; 8 nucleotides line up with TRBD2. From germline, CDR1 is SGHRS and CDR2 YFSETQ. Trimming cost V 0 bases and J 4 bases; bases outside gene matches: 10. The length of the CDR3 is 17 residues. The CDR3 coding sequence is TGCGCCAGCAGCTTGGCAGGGGTAGCGGGGTCTCCAGATACGCAGTATTTT. Translating gives CASSLAGVAGSPDTQYF.

This clonotype was counted a few times. The rearrangement uses TRBV7-7 and TRBJ2-3; 8 nucleotides agree with TRBD2. V dropped 3 bases and J dropped 3; count of bases not matched to a gene: 2. The CDR3 spans 14 residues. Germline lookup yields CDR1 SSHAT and CDR2 FNYEAQ (reference sequence). CDR3 loop: CASSFGGVTDTQYF. Here the CDR3 DNA reads TGTGCCAGCAGCTTCGGGGGGGTGACAGATACGCAGTATTTT.

V is TRBV23-1 and J is TRBJ2-1; D might be TRBD1 (5 bases). TRBV23-1 falls under the ORF class, with uncertain function. V was pared by 3 bases and J by 7 bases, with 10 bases between. The length of the CDR3 is 13 residues. CDR3 sequence reads: CASSHSPGNEQFF. DNA of the CDR3: TGCGCCAGCAGTCATAGCCCAGGGAATGAGCAGTTCTTC.

V and J are TRBV5-4 and TRBJ2-3, with 10 positions matching TRBD2. J gave up 2 bases and V 3 bases, and 6 bases lay outside the gene matches. Germline CDR1 is SGHNT and CDR2 is YYREEE (reference sequence). This CDR3 has 16 residues. The CDR3 loop is CASSSMTSGLTDTQYF. The CDR3 bases are TGTGCCAGCAGCTCCATGACTAGCGGGCTCACAGATACGCAGTATTTT. Variable domain in full (rest from reference TRBV5-4 and TRBJ2-3): ETGVTQSPTHLIKTRGQQVTLRCSSQSGHNTVSWYQQALGQGPQFIFQYYREEENGRGNFPPRFSGLQFPNYSSELNVNALELDDSALYLCASSSMTSGLTDTQYFGPGTRLTVL.

V gene TRBV7-6 combines with J gene TRBJ2-1; TRBD1 might be the D (5 bases). CDR1 and CDR2 (germline): SGHVS, FNYEAQ. The CDR3 spans 16 residues. The germline V and J ends were trimmed by 6 bases and 4 bases, with 19 bases remaining between them. CDR3 residues: CASRDGPPGSYNEQFF. CDR3 in DNA: TGTGCCAGCAGAGATGGACCCCCAGGGTCTTACAATGAGCAGTTCTTC.

This clonotype was counted at least ten times. The genes are TRBV4-3 and TRBJ2-7; D might be TRBD1 or TRBD2, each matching 6 bases. V dropped 2 bases and J dropped 4 bases, with 15 bases sitting between them. The germline V gene has CDR1 LGHNA and CDR2 YSLEER. There are 15 residues in the CDR3. CDR3: CASSQRWGATYEQYF. As DNA, the CDR3 is TGCGCCAGCAGCCAAAGATGGGGGGCCACATACGAGCAGTACTTC.

This clonotype has more than one count but fewer than ten. The chain carries TRBV3-1 and TRBJ2-1, with unresolved D. This CDR3 spans 12 amino acids. CDR1 is LGHDT and CDR2 is YNNKEL in the germline V gene (reference sequence). V gave up 2 bases and J gave up 10 bases, with 9 bases separating them. Here the CDR3 DNA reads TGTGCCAGCAGCCAACGCCAGGAGGAGCAGTTCTTC. Its translation is CASSQRQEEQFF.

This clonotype was detected only a few times. The chain couples TRBV27 to TRBJ2-2, with D possibly matching TRBD1 (6 bases). Per the germline V gene, CDR1 is MNHEY and CDR2 is SMNVEV (reference sequence). V was cut by 7 bases and J by 0 bases, with 9 bases left in between. CDR3 length: 14 residues. The CDR3 sequence is CASKTGTNTGELFF. In DNA, the CDR3 is TGTGCCAGCAAGACAGGCACGAACACCGGGGAGCTGTTTTTT.

This clonotype showed up just a few times. The chain employs TRBV24-1 and TRBJ2-5; D uncertain. Germline CDR1 and CDR2: KGHDR and SFDVKD. The CDR3 totals 13 residues. Trimming took 4 bases from V and 3 from J, leaving 8 bases between them. CDR3 residues: CATSDGPEETQYF. The CDR3 coding sequence is TGTGCCACCAGTGACGGACCCGAAGAGACCCAGTACTTC.

CDR3 DNA sequence: TGCAGTGCTAGAGATGGGAAGGAAATGAACACTGAAGCTTTCTTT. It specifies CSARDGKEMNTEAFF. The chain joins TRBV20-1 to TRBJ1-1; no clear D gene. The CDR3 is 15 amino acids. Germline V gene lookup returns CDR1 DFQATT and CDR2 SNEGSKA (reference sequence). V gave up 0 bases and J gave up 0 bases, with 11 bases separating them.

The rearrangement links TRBV24-1 to TRBJ2-2; TRBD1 might be the D (5 bases). The ends were cut back, 4 bases at V and 5 bases at J, with 7 bases in the middle. Germline lookup yields CDR1 KGHDR and CDR2 SFDVKD. CDR3 length: 13 residues. In DNA form, the CDR3 reads TGTGCCACCAGTGACCCAGGGACCGGGGAGCTGTTTTTT. Its translation: CATSDPGTGELFF.

This clonotype showed up just a few times. The rearrangement uses TRBV12-3 or TRBV12-4 and TRBJ1-1, with 9 bases aligning to TRBD1. CDR3 length: 16 amino acids. Germline trimming cut 5 bases from V and 4 bases from J; bases unmatched to any gene: 11. CDR3 residues: CASSPPSWTGATEAFF. The CDR3 DNA sequence: TGTGCCAGCAGTCCCCCCAGCTGGACAGGGGCCACTGAAGCTTTCTTT.

V is TRBV6-5 and J is TRBJ2-6, with TRBD1 matching over 7 bases. Germline CDR1 is MNHEY and CDR2 is SVGAGI. The length of the CDR3 is 15 residues. With 4 bases clipped from V and 0 bases from J, the junction kept 0 bases outside the gene matches. This CDR3 reads CASSWDSSGANVLTF. The CDR3 nucleotides read TGTGCCAGCAGTTGGGACAGCTCTGGGGCCAACGTCCTGACTTTC.

In DNA, the CDR3 is TGCAGTGCTAGAGTGTTCGAAGTAGCGGGGGCCTACGAGCAGTACTTC. It yields the protein CSARVFEVAGAYEQYF. The gene calls are TRBV20-1 and TRBJ2-7; 9 bases agree with TRBD2. V trimming: 1 base; J trimming: 2 bases; junction bases outside the gene matches: 9. This CDR3 spans 16 amino acids. The germline gives CDR1 DFQATT, CDR2 SNEGSKA (reference sequence).

Here the CDR3 reads CSARPPGARTEAFF. The CDR3 DNA reads as TGCAGTGCTAGACCCCCGGGGGCAAGGACTGAAGCTTTCTTT. The V gene is TRBV20-1, the J gene TRBJ1-1; D is possibly TRBD1 (6 bases). Trimming stripped 2 bases from V and 5 bases from J, with 15 bases between. Germline CDR1 reads DFQATT; CDR2 reads SNEGSKA (reference sequence). The CDR3 sequence is 14 residues long.